This is a list of T cell receptor beta chains from one sample in a study of blood T cell repertoires in COVID-19. Clones were sequenced by immunoSEQ multiplex PCR, and TCRdb holds only the in-frame ones, with some missing. The sample carries about 230,000 clones, over 75% recorded once. The material sequenced was peripheral blood. These TCRs come from a woman older than 75 with acute or convalescent COVID-19. The CDR3 runs from the conserved cysteine through the conserved F or W. D genes are given only for firm matches. Only part of the rows carry a size: once, few, many, or a class if the clone is expanded.

>TRBD1|TRBJ1-4|TRBV5-1|.
TGCGCCAGCAGCCCGGACGGACAGGCCATTTGGGAAAAACTGTTTTTT
CASSPDGQAIWEKLFF
>.|TRBJ1-6|TRBV9|.
TGTGCCAGCAGCGCCGACTCCCACCCAGGGAATAATTCACCCCTCCACTTT
CASSADSHPGNNSPLHF
>TRBD2|TRBJ2-7|TRBV12-5|.
TGTGCTAGTGGTCCCGGGGGGTCCTCATCCCCCGAGCAGTACTTC
CASGPGGSSSPEQYF
>TRBD1|TRBJ2-7|TRBV6-4|few
TGTGCCAGCTCGGGACAGGAGTTAACCTACGAGCAGTACTTC
CASSGQELTYEQYF
>.|TRBJ2-1|TRBV28|.
TGTGCCAGCAGTTTAAGCTATGAGCAGTTCTTC
CASSLSYEQFF
>TRBD1|TRBJ1-5|TRBV7-2|.
TGTGCCAGCAGTTCACAGGGGGCGCGACAGCCCCAGCATTTT
CASSSQGARQPQHF
>.|TRBJ2-6|TRBV7-3|.
TGTGCCAGCAGCTTATACTCCTCTGGGGCCAACGTCCTGACTTTC
CASSLYSSGANVLTF
>.|TRBJ1-1|TRBV9|once
TGTGCCAGCAGCGTAGAACAGACCACTGAAGCTTTCTTT
CASSVEQTTEAFF
>TRBD2|TRBJ2-7|TRBV5-1|.
TGCGCCAGCAGCTTGGGCCCGCCGGGACTAGCGGGAGGGGTGGTCGGGCGCGAGCAGTACTTC
CASSLGPPGLAGGVVGREQYF
>TRBD2|TRBJ2-7|TRBV19|.
TGTGCCAGTAGTACCCCTAGCGGGGACCTCTACGAGCAGTACTTC
CASSTPSGDLYEQYF
>TRBD1|TRBJ1-5|TRBV25-1|.
TGTGCCAGCAGACAGGGGAGCAATCAGCCCCAGCATTTT
CASRQGSNQPQHF
>TRBD1|TRBJ2-2|TRBV30|.
TGTGCCTGGAGCCTGGGACAGTCAACCGGGGAGCTGTTTTTT
CAWSLGQSTGELFF
>.|TRBJ1-4|TRBV5-4|.
TGTGCCAGCAGCTTAGCAGGGGTTGATGAAAAACTGTTTTTT
CASSLAGVDEKLFF
>.|TRBJ2-2|TRBV18|.
TGTGCCAGCTCACCAGGCAGGCAGAGGACTGGGGAGCTGTTTTTT
CASSPGRQRTGELFF
>TRBD1|TRBJ2-7|TRBV5-1|.
TGCGCCAGCAGCTTGGGAGGGACAGCCTCCTACGAGCAGTACTTC
CASSLGGTASYEQYF
>.|TRBJ2-5|TRBV3-1/TRBV3-2|.
TGTGCCAGCAGCCCCGTTCCAGGAGGGCAAGAGACCCAGTACTTC
CASSPVPGGQETQYF
>TRBD2|TRBJ2-1|TRBV5-1|once
TGCGCCAGCAGCTTTTTGTGGGGACTAGACACTGACAATGAGCAGTTCTTC
CASSFLWGLDTDNEQFF
>TRBD1|TRBJ2-7|TRBV29-1|.
TGCAGCGTTGATGATGGGGCAGGGGGCGCGGGGGAGCAGTACTTC
CSVDDGAGGAGEQYF
>TRBD1|TRBJ2-7|TRBV10-2|few
TGCGCCAGCAGCAACCCCTCGGGACAGAGCTCCTACGAGCAGTACTTC
CASSNPSGQSSYEQYF
>.|TRBJ1-1|TRBV7-8|few
TGTGCCAGCAGCTTACGGAGGGAGGGGGGTACTGAAGCTTTCTTT
CASSLRREGGTEAFF